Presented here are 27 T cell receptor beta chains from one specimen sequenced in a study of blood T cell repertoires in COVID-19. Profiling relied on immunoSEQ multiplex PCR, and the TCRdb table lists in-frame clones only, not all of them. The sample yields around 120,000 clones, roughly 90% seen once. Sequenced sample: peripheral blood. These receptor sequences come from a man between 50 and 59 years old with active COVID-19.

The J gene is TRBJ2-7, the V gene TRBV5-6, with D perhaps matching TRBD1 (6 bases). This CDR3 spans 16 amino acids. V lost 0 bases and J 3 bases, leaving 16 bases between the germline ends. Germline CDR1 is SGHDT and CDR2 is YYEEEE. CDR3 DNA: TGTGCCAGCAGCTTGGAGGGGGACGGACCGAGCTACGAGCAGTACTTC. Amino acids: CASSLEGDGPSYEQYF.

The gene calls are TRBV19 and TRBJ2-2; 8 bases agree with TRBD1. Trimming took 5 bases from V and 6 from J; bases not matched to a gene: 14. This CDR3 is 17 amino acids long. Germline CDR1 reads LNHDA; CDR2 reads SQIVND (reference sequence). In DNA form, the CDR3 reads TGTGCCAGTAGTCCCTTGCTGACAGGGGATGTCGCCGGGGAGCTGTTTTTT. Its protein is CASSPLLTGDVAGELFF.

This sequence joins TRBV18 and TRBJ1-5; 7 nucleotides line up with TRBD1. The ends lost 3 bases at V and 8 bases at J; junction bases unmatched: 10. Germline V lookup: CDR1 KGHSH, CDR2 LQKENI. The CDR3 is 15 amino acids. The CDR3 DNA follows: TGTGCCAGCTCACCCGGACAGAGGGGGCAAAAGCCCCAGCATTTT. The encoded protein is CASSPGQRGQKPQHF. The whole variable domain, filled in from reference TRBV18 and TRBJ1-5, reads NAGVMQNPRHLVRRRGQEARLRCSPMKGHSHVYWYRQLPEEGLKFMVYLQKENIIDESGMPKERFSAEFPKEGPSILRIQQVVRGDSAAYFCASSPGQRGQKPQHFGDGTRLSIL.

The CDR3 loop is CASSPNRDTHYGYTF. The CDR3, as DNA: TGTGCCAGCAGCCCAAACCGGGACACCCACTATGGCTACACCTTC. This chain joins TRBV5-6 and TRBJ1-2, with D perhaps matching TRBD1 (6 bases). This CDR3 is built from 15 residues. V gave up 4 bases and J gave up 3 bases, with 16 bases separating them. Germline CDR1 and CDR2: SGHDT and YYEEEE.

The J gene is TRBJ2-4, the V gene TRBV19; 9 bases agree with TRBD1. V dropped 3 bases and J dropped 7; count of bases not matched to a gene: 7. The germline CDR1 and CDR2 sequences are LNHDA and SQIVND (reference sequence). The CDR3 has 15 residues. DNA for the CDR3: TGTGCCAGTAGTATGACAGGGGGTAGTGGGAACATTCAGTACTTC. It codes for CASSMTGGSGNIQYF.

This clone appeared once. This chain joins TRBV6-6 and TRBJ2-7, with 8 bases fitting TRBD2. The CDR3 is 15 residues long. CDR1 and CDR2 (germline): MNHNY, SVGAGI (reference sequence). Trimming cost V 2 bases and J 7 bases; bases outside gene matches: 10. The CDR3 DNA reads TGTGCCAGCAGTTACCGGGGGGGCCCCTCGGGGGAGCAGTACTTC. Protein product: CASSYRGGPSGEQYF.

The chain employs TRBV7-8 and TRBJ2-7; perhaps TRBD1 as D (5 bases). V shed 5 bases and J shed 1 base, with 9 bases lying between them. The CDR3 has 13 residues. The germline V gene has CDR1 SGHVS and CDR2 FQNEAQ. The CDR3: CASSPRVSYEQYF. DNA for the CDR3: TGTGCCAGCAGCCCCAGGGTTTCCTACGAGCAGTACTTC.

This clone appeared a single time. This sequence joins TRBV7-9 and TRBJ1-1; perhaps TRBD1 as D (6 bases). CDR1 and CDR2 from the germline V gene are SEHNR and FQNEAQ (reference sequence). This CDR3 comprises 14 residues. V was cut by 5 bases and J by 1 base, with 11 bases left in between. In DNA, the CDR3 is TGTGCCAGCAGCATAGGGACACAGAACACTGAAGCTTTCTTT. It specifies CASSIGTQNTEAFF.

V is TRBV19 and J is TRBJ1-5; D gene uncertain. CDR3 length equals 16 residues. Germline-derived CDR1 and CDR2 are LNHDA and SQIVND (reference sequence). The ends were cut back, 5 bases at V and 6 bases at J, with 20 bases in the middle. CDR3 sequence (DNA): TGTGCCAGTAGTGTGACACGTCCGGCCTGGCGTCAGCCCCAGCATTTT. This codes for CASSVTRPAWRQPQHF. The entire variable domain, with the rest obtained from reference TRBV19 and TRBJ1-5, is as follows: DGGITQSPKYLFRKEGQNVTLSCEQNLNHDAMYWYRQDPGQGLRLIYYSQIVNDFQKGDIAEGYSVSREKKESFPLTVTSAQKNPTAFYLCASSVTRPAWRQPQHFGDGTRLSIL.

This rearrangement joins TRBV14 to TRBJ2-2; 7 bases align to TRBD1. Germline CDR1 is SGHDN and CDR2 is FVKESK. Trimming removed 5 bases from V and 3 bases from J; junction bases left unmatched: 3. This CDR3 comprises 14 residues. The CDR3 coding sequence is TGTGCCAGCAGCGACAGGGCGTACACCGGGGAGCTGTTTTTT. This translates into CASSDRAYTGELFF. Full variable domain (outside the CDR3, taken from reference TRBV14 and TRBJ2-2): EAGVTQFPSHSVIEKGQTVTLRCDPISGHDNLYWYRRVMGKEIKFLLHFVKESKQDESGMPNNRFLAERTGGTYSTLKVQPAELEDSGVYFCASSDRAYTGELFFGEGSRLTVL.

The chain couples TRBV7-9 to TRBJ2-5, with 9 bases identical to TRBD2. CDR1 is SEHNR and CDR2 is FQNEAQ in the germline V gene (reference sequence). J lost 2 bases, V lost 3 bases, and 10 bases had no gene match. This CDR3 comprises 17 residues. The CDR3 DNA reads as TGTGCCAGCAGCTTTTTTATTGTAGCGGGGGAGCAAGAGACCCAGTACTTC. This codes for CASSFFIVAGEQETQYF.

CDR3 sequence: CATSHTGKGLLYGYTF. In DNA form, the CDR3 reads TGTGCCACCAGTCATACAGGGAAGGGGTTGTTATATGGCTACACCTTC. The gene calls are TRBV15 and TRBJ1-2; tentatively, D is TRBD1 (6 bases). This CDR3 spans 16 amino acids. CDR1 LNHNV and CDR2 YYDKDF come from the germline V gene (reference sequence). V was cut by 6 bases and J by 5 bases, with 22 bases left in between.

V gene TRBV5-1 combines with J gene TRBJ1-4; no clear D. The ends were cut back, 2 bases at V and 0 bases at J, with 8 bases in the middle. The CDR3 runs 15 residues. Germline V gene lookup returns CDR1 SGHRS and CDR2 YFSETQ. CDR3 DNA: TGCGCCAGCAGCTTTGGGAGCGCAACTAATGAAAAACTGTTTTTT. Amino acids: CASSFGSATNEKLFF.

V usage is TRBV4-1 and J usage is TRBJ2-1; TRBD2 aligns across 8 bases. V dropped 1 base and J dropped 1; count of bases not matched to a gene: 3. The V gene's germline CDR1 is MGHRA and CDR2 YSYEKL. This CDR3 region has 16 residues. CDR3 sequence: CASSQGAGGSYNEQFF. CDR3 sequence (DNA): TGCGCCAGCAGCCAAGGGGCGGGAGGTTCCTACAATGAGCAGTTCTTC.

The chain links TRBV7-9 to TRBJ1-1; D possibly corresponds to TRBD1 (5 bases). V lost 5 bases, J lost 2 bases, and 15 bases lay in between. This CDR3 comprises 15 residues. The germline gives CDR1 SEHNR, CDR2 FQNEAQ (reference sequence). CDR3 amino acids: CASSPWEQANTEAFF. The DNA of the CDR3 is TGTGCCAGCAGCCCATGGGAACAGGCAAACACTGAAGCTTTCTTT.

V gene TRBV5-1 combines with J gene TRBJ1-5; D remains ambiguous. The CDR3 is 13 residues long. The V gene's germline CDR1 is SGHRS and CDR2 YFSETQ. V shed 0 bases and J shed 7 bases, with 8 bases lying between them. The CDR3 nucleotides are TGCGCCAGCAGCTTGGTGGCGGGACAGCCCCAGCATTTT. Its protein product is CASSLVAGQPQHF.

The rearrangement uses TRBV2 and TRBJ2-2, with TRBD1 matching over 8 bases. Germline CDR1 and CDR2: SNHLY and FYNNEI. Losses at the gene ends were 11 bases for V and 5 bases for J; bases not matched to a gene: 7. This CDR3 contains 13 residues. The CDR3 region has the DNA TGTGCCTCTGGACAGGGTCGGACCGGGGAGCTGTTTTTT. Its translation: CASGQGRTGELFF.

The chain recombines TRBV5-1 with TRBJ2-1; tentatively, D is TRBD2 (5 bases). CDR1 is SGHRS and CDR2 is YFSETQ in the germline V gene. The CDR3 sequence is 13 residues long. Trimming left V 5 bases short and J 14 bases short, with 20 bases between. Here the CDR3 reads CASSVGDYPGEFF. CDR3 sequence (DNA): TGCGCCAGCAGTGTGGGCGACTACCCTGGGGAGTTCTTC.

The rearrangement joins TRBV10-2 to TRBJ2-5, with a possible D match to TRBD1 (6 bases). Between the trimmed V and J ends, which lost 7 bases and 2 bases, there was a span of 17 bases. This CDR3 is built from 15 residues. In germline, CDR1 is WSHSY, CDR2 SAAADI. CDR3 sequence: CASTKGGTLQETQYF. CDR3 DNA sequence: TGCGCCAGCACTAAGGGTGGGACACTTCAAGAGACCCAGTACTTC.

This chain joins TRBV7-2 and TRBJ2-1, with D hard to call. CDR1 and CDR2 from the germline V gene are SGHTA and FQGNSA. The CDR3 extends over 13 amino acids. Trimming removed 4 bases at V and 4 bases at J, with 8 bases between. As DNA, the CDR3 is TGTGCCAGCAGCTCGGAGTTATACAATGAGCAGTTCTTC. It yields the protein CASSSELYNEQFF. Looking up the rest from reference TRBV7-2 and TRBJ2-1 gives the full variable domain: GAGVSQSPSNKVTEKGKDVELRCDPISGHTALYWYRQSLGQGLEFLIYFQGNSAPDKSGLPSDRFSAERTGGSVSTLTIQRTQQEDSAVYLCASSSELYNEQFFGPGTRLTVL.

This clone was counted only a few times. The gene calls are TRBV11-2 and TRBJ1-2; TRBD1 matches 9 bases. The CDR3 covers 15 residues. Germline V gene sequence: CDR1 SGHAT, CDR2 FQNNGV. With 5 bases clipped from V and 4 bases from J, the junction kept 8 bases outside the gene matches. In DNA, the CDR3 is TGTGCCAGCAGCCCGACGGGGACAGGGACCTATGGCTACACCTTC. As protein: CASSPTGTGTYGYTF. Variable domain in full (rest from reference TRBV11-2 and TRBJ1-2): EAGVAQSPRYKIIEKRQSVAFWCNPISGHATLYWYQQILGQGPKLLIQFQNNGVVDDSQLPKDRFSAERLKGVDSTLKIQPAKLEDSAVYLCASSPTGTGTYGYTFGSGTRLTVV.

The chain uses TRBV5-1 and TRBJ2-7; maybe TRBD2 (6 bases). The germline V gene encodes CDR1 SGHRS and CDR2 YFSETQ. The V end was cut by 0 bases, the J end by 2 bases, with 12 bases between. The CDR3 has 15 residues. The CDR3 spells CASSLGGTATYEQYF. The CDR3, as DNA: TGCGCCAGCAGCTTGGGGGGGACTGCCACCTACGAGCAGTACTTC.

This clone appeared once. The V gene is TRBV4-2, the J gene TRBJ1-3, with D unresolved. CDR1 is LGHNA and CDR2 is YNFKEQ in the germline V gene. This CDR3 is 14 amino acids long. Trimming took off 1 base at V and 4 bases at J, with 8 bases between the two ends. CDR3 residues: CASSQAGIGNTIYF. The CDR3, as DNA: TGTGCCAGCAGCCAAGCGGGGATCGGAAACACCATATATTTT.

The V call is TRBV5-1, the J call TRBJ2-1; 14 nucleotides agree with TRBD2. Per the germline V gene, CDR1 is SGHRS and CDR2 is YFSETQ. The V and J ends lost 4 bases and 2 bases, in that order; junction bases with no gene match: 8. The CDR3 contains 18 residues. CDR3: CASSRGTSGRPAYNEQFF. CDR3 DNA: TGCGCCAGCAGCCGAGGGACTAGCGGGAGACCTGCCTACAATGAGCAGTTCTTC.

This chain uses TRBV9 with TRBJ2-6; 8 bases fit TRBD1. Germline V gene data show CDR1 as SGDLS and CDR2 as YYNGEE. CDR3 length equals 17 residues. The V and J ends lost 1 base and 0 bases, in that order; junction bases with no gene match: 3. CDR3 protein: CASSVTGGSSGANVLTF. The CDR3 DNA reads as TGTGCCAGCAGCGTAACAGGGGGGAGCTCTGGGGCCAACGTCCTGACTTTC.

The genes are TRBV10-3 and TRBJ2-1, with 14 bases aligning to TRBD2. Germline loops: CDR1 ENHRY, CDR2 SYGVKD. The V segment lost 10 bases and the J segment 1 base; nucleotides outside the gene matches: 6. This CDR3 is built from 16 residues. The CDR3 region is CATGLAGGNSYNEQFF. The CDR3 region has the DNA TGTGCCACCGGACTAGCGGGAGGAAATTCCTACAATGAGCAGTTCTTC.

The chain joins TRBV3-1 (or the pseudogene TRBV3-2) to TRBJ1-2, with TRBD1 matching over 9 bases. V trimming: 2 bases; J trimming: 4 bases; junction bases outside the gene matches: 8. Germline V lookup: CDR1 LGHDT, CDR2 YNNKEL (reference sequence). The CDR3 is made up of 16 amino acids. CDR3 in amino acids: CASSQSGRDRVYGYTF. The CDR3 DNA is TGTGCCAGCAGCCAATCGGGCCGGGACAGGGTCTATGGCTACACCTTC.